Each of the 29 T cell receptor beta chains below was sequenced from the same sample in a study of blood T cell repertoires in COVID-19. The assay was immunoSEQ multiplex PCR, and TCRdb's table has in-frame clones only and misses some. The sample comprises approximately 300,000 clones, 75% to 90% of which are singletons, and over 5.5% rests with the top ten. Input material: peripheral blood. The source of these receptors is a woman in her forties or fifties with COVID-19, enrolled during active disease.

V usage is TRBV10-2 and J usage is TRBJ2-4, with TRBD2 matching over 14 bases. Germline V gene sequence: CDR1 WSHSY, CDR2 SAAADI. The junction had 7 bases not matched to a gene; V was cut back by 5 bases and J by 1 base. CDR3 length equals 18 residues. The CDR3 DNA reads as TGCGCCAGCAGTACGGGACTAGCGGGAGAGGTTGCCAAAAACATTCAGTACTTC. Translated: CASSTGLAGEVAKNIQYF.

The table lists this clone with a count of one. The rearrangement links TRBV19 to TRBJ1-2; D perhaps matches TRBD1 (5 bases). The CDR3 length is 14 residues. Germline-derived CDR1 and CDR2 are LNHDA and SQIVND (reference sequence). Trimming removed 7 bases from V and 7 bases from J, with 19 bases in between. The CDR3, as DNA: TGTGCCAGTACCCTGAGGTCAGGGTCCGGTGGCTACACCTTC. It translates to CASTLRSGSGGYTF. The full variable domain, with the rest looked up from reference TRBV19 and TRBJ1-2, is DGGITQSPKYLFRKEGQNVTLSCEQNLNHDAMYWYRQDPGQGLRLIYYSQIVNDFQKGDIAEGYSVSREKKESFPLTVTSAQKNPTAFYLCASTLRSGSGGYTFGSGTRLTVV.

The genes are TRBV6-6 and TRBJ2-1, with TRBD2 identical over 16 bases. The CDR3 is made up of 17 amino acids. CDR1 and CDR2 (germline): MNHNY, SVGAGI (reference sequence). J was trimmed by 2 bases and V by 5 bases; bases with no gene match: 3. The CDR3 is CASSRGTSGRAYNEQFF. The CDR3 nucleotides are TGTGCCAGCAGTCGCGGGACTAGCGGGAGGGCCTACAATGAGCAGTTCTTC.

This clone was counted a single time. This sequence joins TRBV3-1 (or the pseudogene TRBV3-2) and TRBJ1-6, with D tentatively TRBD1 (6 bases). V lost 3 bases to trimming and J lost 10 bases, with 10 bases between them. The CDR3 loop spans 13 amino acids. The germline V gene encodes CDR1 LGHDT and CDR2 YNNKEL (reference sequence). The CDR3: CASSQGTISPLHF. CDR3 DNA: TGTGCCAGCAGCCAGGGGACAATCTCACCCCTCCACTTT.

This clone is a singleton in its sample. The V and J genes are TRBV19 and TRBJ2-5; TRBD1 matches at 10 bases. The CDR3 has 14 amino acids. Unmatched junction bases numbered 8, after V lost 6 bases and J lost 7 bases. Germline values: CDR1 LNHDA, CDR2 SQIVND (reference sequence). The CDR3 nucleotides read TGTGCCAGTAGGGGGACAGGGGCCCAGGGGACCCAGTACTTC. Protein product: CASRGTGAQGTQYF.

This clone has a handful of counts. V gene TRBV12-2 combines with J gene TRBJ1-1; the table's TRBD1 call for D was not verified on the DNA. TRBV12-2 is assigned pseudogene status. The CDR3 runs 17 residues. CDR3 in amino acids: CASRFDRASRENTEAFF. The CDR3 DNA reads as TGTGCAAGTCGCTTTGACAGGGCCTCACGAGAAAACACTGAAGCTTTCTTT.

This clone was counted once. The CDR3: CASRLAGEGEQFF. CDR3 in DNA: TGTGCCAGCAGACTAGCGGGAGAGGGGGAGCAGTTCTTC. The chain has TRBV3-1 (or the pseudogene TRBV3-2) and TRBJ2-1; 11 nucleotides line up with TRBD2. CDR1 is LGHDT and CDR2 is YNNKEL in the germline V gene (reference sequence). There are 13 residues in the CDR3. V shed 6 bases and J 10 bases; nucleotides not matched to a gene: 5.

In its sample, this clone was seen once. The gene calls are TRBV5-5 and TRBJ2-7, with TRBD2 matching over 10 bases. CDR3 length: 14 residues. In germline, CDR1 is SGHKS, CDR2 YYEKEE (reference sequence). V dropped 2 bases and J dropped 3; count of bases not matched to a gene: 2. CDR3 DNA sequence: TGTGCCAGCAGCTTACTAGCGGGATACTACGAGCAGTACTTC. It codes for CASSLLAGYYEQYF.

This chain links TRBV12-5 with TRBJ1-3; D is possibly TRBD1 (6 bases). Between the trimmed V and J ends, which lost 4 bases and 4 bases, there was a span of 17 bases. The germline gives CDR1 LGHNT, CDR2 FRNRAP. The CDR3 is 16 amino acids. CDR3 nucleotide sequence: TGTGCTAGTGGTTCCGGGACAAGGGGCCTCGGAAACACCATATATTTT. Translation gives CASGSGTRGLGNTIYF.

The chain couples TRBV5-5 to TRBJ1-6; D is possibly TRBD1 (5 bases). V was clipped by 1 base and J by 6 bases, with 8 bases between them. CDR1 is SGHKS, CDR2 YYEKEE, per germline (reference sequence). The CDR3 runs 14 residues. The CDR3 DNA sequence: TGTGCCAGCAGCTTGAAAGGGGTTAATTCACCCCTCCACTTT. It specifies CASSLKGVNSPLHF.

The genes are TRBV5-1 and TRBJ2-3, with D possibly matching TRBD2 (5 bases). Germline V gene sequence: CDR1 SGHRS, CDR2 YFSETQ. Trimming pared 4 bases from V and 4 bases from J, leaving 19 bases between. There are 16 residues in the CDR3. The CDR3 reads CASSLLLGKGADTQYF. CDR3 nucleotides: TGCGCCAGCAGCCTCTTACTCGGGAAAGGTGCAGATACGCAGTATTTT.

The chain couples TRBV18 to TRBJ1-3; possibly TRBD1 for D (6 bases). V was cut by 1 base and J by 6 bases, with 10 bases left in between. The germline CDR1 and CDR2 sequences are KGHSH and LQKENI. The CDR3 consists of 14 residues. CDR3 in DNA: TGTGCCAGCTCACCACTCGGACAGTTAAACACCATATATTTT. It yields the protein CASSPLGQLNTIYF.

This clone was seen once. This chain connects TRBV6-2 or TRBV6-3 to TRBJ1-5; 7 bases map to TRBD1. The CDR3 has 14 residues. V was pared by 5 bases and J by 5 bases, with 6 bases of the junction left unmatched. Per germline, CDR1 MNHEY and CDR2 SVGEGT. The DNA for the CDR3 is TGTGCCAGCAGTCTACAGGGGTGGGATCAGCCCCAGCATTTT. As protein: CASSLQGWDQPQHF.

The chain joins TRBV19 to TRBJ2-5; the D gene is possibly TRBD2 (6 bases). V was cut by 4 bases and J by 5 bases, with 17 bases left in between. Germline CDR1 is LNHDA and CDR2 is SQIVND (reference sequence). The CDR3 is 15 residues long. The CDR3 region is CASSNKGLSTETQYF. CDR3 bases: TGTGCCAGTAGTAATAAGGGACTCTCGACGGAGACCCAGTACTTC.

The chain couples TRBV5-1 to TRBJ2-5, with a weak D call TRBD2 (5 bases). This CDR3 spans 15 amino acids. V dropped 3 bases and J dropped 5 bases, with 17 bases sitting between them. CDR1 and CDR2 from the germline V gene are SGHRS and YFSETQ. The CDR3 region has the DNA TGCGCCAGCAGCTATCCGGGAACACGAGGCGAGACCCAGTACTTC. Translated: CASSYPGTRGETQYF.

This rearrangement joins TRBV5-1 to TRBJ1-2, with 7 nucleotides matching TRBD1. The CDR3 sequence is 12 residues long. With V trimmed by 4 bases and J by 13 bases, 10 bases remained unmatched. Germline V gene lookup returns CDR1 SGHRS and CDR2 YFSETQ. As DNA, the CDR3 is TGCGCCAGCAGCCCCGGACAGGATAAGTTCACCTTC. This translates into CASSPGQDKFTF.

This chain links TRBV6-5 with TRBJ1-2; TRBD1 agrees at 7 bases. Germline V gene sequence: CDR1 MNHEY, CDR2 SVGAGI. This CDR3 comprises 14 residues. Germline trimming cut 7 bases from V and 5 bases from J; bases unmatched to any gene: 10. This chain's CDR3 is CASTPGQPLYGYTF. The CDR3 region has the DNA TGTGCCAGCACCCCGGGACAGCCTTTATATGGCTACACCTTC.

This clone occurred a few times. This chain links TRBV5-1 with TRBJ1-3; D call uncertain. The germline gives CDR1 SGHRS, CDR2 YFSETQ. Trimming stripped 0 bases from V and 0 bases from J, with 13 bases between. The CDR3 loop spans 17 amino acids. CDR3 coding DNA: TGCGCCAGCAGCTTGGAGGTGAGCCGGGGCTCTGGAAACACCATATATTTT. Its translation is CASSLEVSRGSGNTIYF.

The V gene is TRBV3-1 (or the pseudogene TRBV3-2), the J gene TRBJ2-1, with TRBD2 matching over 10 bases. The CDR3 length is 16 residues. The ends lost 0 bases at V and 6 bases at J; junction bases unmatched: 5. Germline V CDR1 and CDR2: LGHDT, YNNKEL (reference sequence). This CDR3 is CASSQDQLAGLNEQFF. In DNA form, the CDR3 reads TGTGCCAGCAGCCAAGATCAACTAGCGGGGCTCAATGAGCAGTTCTTC.

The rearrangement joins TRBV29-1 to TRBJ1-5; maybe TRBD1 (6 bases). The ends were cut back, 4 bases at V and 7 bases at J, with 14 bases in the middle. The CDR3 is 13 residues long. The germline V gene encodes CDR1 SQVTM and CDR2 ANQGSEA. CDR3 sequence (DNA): TGCAGCGTTGGAGGGGGGGCCGGACAGCCCCAGCATTTT. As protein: CSVGGGAGQPQHF.

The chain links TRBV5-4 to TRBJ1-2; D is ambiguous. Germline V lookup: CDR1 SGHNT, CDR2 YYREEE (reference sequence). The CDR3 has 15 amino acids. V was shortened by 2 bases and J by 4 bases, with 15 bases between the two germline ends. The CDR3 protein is CASSLLTRVGYGYTF. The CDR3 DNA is TGTGCCAGCAGCTTACTTACCCGGGTTGGCTATGGCTACACCTTC.

The CDR3 region is CASTPRLNTGELFF. The CDR3 DNA reads TGTGCCAGTACGCCTAGACTGAACACCGGGGAGCTGTTTTTT. This chain links TRBV19 with TRBJ2-2; D is ambiguous. The V end lost 7 bases, the J end lost 1 base, and 10 bases lay between the germline ends. The CDR3 consists of 14 residues. The germline gives CDR1 LNHDA, CDR2 SQIVND (reference sequence).

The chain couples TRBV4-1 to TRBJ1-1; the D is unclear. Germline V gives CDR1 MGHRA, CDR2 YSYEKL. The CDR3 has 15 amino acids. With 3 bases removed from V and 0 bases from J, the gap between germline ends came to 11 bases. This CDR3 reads CASSHPGELNTEAFF. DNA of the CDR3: TGCGCCAGCAGCCACCCAGGCGAGTTGAACACTGAAGCTTTCTTT.

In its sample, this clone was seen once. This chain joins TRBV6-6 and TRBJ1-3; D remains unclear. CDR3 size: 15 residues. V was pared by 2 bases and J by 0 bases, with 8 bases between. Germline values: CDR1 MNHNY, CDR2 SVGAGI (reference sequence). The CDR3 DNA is TGTGCCAGCAGTTACGACACCTCCTCTGGAAACACCATATATTTT. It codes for CASSYDTSSGNTIYF.

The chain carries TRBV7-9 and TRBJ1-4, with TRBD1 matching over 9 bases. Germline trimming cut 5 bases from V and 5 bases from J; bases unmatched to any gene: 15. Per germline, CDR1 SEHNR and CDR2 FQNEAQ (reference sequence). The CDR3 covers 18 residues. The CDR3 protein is CASSITSLTGTGNEKLFF. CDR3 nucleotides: TGTGCCAGCAGCATTACCTCACTCACCGGGACAGGGAATGAAAAACTGTTTTTT. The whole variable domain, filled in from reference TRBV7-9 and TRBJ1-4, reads DTGVSQNPRHKITKRGQNVTFRCDPISEHNRLYWYRQTLGQGPEFLTYFQNEAQLEKSRLLSDRFSAERPKGSFSTLEIQRTEQGDSAMYLCASSITSLTGTGNEKLFFGSGTQLSVL.

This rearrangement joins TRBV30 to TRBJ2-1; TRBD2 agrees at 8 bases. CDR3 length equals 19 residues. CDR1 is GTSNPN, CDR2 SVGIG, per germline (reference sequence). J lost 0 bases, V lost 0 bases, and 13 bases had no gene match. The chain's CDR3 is CAWSVRPSGPQSSYNEQFF. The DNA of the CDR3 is TGTGCCTGGAGTGTACGGCCTAGCGGGCCGCAGAGCTCCTACAATGAGCAGTTCTTC.

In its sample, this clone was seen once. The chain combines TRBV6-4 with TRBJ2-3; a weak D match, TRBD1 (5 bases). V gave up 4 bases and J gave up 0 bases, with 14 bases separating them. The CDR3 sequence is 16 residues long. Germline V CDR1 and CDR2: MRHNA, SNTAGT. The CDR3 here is CASSAIRARSTDTQYF. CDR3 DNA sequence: TGTGCCAGCAGTGCCATCAGGGCCCGTAGCACAGATACGCAGTATTTT.

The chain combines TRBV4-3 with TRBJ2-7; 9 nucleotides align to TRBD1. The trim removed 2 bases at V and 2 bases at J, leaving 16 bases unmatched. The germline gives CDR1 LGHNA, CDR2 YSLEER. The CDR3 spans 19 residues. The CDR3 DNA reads TGCGCCAGCAGCCAAAGGGGGCCGATAATGGGGACAGGGCCCTACGAGCAGTACTTC. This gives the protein CASSQRGPIMGTGPYEQYF.

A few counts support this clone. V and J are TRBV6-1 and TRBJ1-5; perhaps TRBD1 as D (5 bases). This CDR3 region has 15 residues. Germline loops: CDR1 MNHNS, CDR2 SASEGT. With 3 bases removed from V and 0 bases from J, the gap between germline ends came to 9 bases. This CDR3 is CASSDRDYSNQPQHF. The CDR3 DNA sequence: TGTGCCAGCAGTGACAGGGACTATAGCAATCAGCCCCAGCATTTT.